These 21 T cell receptor beta chains originate from one sample sequenced in a study of blood T cell repertoires in COVID-19. The protocol was immunoSEQ multiplex PCR, while the TCRdb copy is restricted to in-frame clones and leaves out a portion. The sample yields 60,000 to 70,000 clones, over 75% seen once. The source material was peripheral blood. The source is a man aged 50-59 years with acute or convalescent COVID-19.

The chain couples TRBV5-1 to TRBJ1-2; D call uncertain. V was clipped by 2 bases and J by 4 bases, with 12 bases between them. Germline lookup yields CDR1 SGHRS and CDR2 YFSETQ. The CDR3 spans 14 residues. CDR3 in DNA: TGCGCCAGCAGCTTTAGGGAGGGCAGCTATGGCTACACCTTC. Translation gives CASSFREGSYGYTF.

The J gene is TRBJ2-3, the V gene TRBV24-1; D perhaps matches TRBD2 (5 bases). The germline V gene has CDR1 KGHDR and CDR2 SFDVKD. Deletions cut 7 bases from V and 3 bases from J, with 13 bases between. The length of the CDR3 is 14 residues. For the CDR3, the DNA is TGTGCCACCAGGGACTTTTTTGATACAGATACGCAGTATTTT. This translates into CATRDFFDTDTQYF.

The chain carries TRBV6-1 and TRBJ2-6; 7 bases are a match to TRBD1. The CDR3 runs 19 residues. With V trimmed by 2 bases and J by 1 base, 11 bases remained unmatched. Germline loops: CDR1 MNHNS, CDR2 SASEGT. The CDR3 nucleotides are TGTGCCAGCAGTGAACTCCGCGGCAGGGGGAGTTCTGGGGCCAACGTCCTGACTTTC. Translation: CASSELRGRGSSGANVLTF.

This chain uses TRBV5-1 with TRBJ2-7; the match to TRBD1 covers 9 bases. J gave up 3 bases and V 5 bases, and 9 bases lay outside the gene matches. From germline, CDR1 is SGHRS and CDR2 YFSETQ. The CDR3 loop spans 15 amino acids. The CDR3 protein is CASSPGTGRFYEQYF. In nucleotides, the CDR3 is TGCGCCAGCAGTCCCGGGACAGGGAGATTCTACGAGCAGTACTTC.

J is TRBJ1-3 and V is TRBV19; a possible D gene is TRBD1 (5 bases). CDR3 size: 13 residues. In germline, CDR1 is LNHDA, CDR2 SQIVND (reference sequence). The V and J ends lost 6 bases and 4 bases respectively, with 10 bases between them. The CDR3 region is CASRAGSGNTIYF. As DNA, the CDR3 is TGTGCCAGTAGGGCAGGGTCCGGAAACACCATATATTTT.

This chain uses TRBV5-4 with TRBJ1-1; 7 nucleotides align to TRBD1. V lost 4 bases to trimming and J lost 1 base; unmatched junction nucleotides: 7. This CDR3 has 15 amino acids. Germline CDR1 SGHNT, CDR2 YYREEE (reference sequence). Here the CDR3 DNA reads TGTGCCAGCAGCAGAACGACAGGGTCGAACACTGAAGCTTTCTTT. It yields the protein CASSRTTGSNTEAFF.

The chain uses TRBV19 and TRBJ2-3; D might be TRBD1 (5 bases). CDR3 length equals 12 residues. V lost 10 bases and J lost 1, with 9 bases in between. Germline V gives CDR1 LNHDA, CDR2 SQIVND (reference sequence). Here the CDR3 reads CATIQGTDTQYF. The CDR3 DNA reads as TGTGCCACCATACAGGGCACAGATACGCAGTATTTT.

This clone was recorded once. This chain connects TRBV6-5 to TRBJ2-4, with 9 bases aligning to TRBD2. J was trimmed by 7 bases and V by 7 bases; bases with no gene match: 8. This CDR3 comprises 14 residues. Germline assignment: CDR1 MNHEY and CDR2 SVGAGI. Here the CDR3 reads CASIPLAGTNIQYF. CDR3 DNA: TGTGCCAGCATCCCCCTAGCGGGGACGAACATTCAGTACTTC.

CDR3 DNA: TGTGCCAGCAGCTTAGGGGTAACGGGTGGCTACACCTTC. Amino acid sequence: CASSLGVTGGYTF. V gene TRBV5-8 combines with J gene TRBJ1-2, with TRBD1 as a possible D gene (5 bases). Per the germline V gene, CDR1 is SGHTS and CDR2 is YDEGEE. V gave up 2 bases and J gave up 7 bases, with 12 bases separating them. This CDR3 is 13 amino acids long.

V gene TRBV7-8 combines with J gene TRBJ1-6; a possible D gene is TRBD1 (5 bases). Germline-derived CDR1 and CDR2 are SGHVS and FQNEAQ. Trimming shortened V by 5 bases and J by 4 bases, and 12 bases separated the two germline ends. This CDR3 has 15 amino acids. CDR3 amino acids: CASSPSKGYNSPLHF. The CDR3 DNA reads TGTGCCAGCAGCCCCAGTAAGGGGTATAATTCACCCCTCCACTTT.

V usage is TRBV2 and J usage is TRBJ1-6, with D maybe TRBD1 (6 bases). Between the trimmed V and J ends, which lost 6 bases and 0 bases, there was a span of 21 bases. Per germline, CDR1 SNHLY and CDR2 FYNNEI. CDR3 length: 19 residues. The CDR3 spells CASRNIQGLESSYNSPLHF. CDR3 sequence (DNA): TGTGCCAGCAGGAACATACAGGGTTTGGAAAGCTCCTATAATTCACCCCTCCACTTT. Full variable domain (rest looked up from reference TRBV2 and TRBJ1-6): EPEVTQTPSHQVTQMGQEVILRCVPISNHLYFYWYRQILGQKVEFLVSFYNNEISEKSEIFDDQFSVERPDGSNFTLKIRSTKLEDSAMYFCASRNIQGLESSYNSPLHFGNGTRLTVT.

The sample holds a few counts of this clone. This chain connects TRBV4-1 to TRBJ1-5; a possible D gene is TRBD1 (5 bases). Trimming stripped 4 bases from V and 5 bases from J, with 21 bases between. The germline gives CDR1 MGHRA, CDR2 YSYEKL. The CDR3 totals 17 residues. The CDR3 here is CASSRRFQGGADQPQHF. CDR3 sequence (DNA): TGCGCCAGCAGCCGACGATTTCAGGGTGGCGCTGATCAGCCCCAGCATTTT.

This clone was recorded only once. The genes are TRBV9 and TRBJ2-3; 8 bases are a match to TRBD1. Germline CDR1 and CDR2: SGDLS and YYNGEE. Trimming at V came to 0 bases and at J to 3 bases, leaving 3 bases not matched to a gene. This CDR3 has 15 amino acids. The CDR3, as DNA: TGTGCCAGCAGCGTAGTAACAGGGGGTACAGATACGCAGTATTTT. Translating it yields CASSVVTGGTDTQYF.

The chain links TRBV5-1 to TRBJ1-6; no definite D call. The length of the CDR3 is 13 residues. CDR1 SGHRS and CDR2 YFSETQ come from the germline V gene. With 0 bases removed from V and 8 bases from J, the gap between germline ends came to 6 bases. The CDR3 protein is CASSLGVDSPLHF. The CDR3 nucleotides are TGCGCCAGCAGCTTGGGAGTAGATTCACCCCTCCACTTT.

This chain links TRBV19 with TRBJ2-5; 15 nucleotides match TRBD2. The CDR3 has 16 amino acids. Trimming cost V 5 bases and J 5 bases; bases outside gene matches: 6. CDR1 LNHDA and CDR2 SQIVND come from the germline V gene (reference sequence). CDR3 protein: CASSPGLAGGAETQYF. CDR3 DNA: TGTGCCAGTAGTCCCGGACTAGCGGGGGGGGCGGAGACCCAGTACTTC.

V usage is TRBV10-3 and J usage is TRBJ2-1; 9 bases map to TRBD1. The CDR3 loop spans 11 amino acids. The trim removed 11 bases at V and 8 bases at J, leaving 4 bases unmatched. Looked up from germline, CDR1 is ENHRY and CDR2 is SYGVKD. The CDR3 protein is CAATGGDEQFF. The CDR3 nucleotides read TGTGCCGCCACAGGGGGCGATGAGCAGTTCTTC.

The gene calls are TRBV4-1 and TRBJ2-5; a weak D match, TRBD1 (5 bases). CDR1 and CDR2 from the germline V gene are MGHRA and YSYEKL. V was cut by 5 bases and J by 0 bases, with 16 bases left in between. The CDR3 spans 16 residues. CDR3 DNA: TGCGCCAGCAGCGCTCACCCAGGGTCAAACCAAGAGACCCAGTACTTC. This gives the protein CASSAHPGSNQETQYF.

The CDR3 nucleotides are TGTGCCAGTGGACAGGGAGTCCTTAATCAGCCCCAGCATTTT. Amino acid sequence: CASGQGVLNQPQHF. The V gene is TRBV19, the J gene TRBJ1-5; 8 bases are a match to TRBD1. Germline trimming cut 8 bases from V and 4 bases from J; bases unmatched to any gene: 7. Germline V CDR1 and CDR2: LNHDA, SQIVND (reference sequence). The CDR3 has 14 amino acids.

This chain links TRBV7-9 with TRBJ1-4; D is unresolved. V dropped 4 bases and J dropped 0 bases, with 6 bases sitting between them. The germline gives CDR1 SEHNR, CDR2 FQNEAQ (reference sequence). The CDR3 consists of 14 residues. CDR3 amino acids: CASSSGTTNEKLFF. The CDR3 DNA is TGTGCCAGCAGCTCCGGGACAACTAATGAAAAACTGTTTTTT.

The rearrangement links TRBV19 to TRBJ2-2; D perhaps matches TRBD2 (6 bases). CDR1 and CDR2 (germline): LNHDA, SQIVND (reference sequence). The CDR3 sequence is 12 residues long. Trimming took off 11 bases at V and 3 bases at J, with 10 bases between the two ends. The CDR3 nucleotides read TGTGCCGCGGGATATTACACCGGGGAGCTGTTTTTT. Translating gives CAAGYYTGELFF.

This clone was observed once. The rearrangement links TRBV6-6 to TRBJ1-2; D gene unclear. The CDR3 covers 14 residues. Trimming removed 6 bases at V and 2 bases at J, with 13 bases between. CDR1 is MNHNY and CDR2 is SVGAGI in the germline V gene (reference sequence). The CDR3 nucleotides are TGTGCCAGCAGCTTCGGACGGGAAAACTATGGCTACACCTTC. Translating it yields CASSFGRENYGYTF.